These 20 T cell receptor beta chains share one sample of origin, sequenced in a study of PD-1 blockade in classical Hodgkin lymphoma. Profiled with immunoSEQ multiplex PCR; TCRdb holds only in-frame clones, not every one. This sample has 20,000 to 25,000 clones; approximately 93% occur once, and the top ten carry approximately 4%. Regarding time point: newly diagnosed, previously untreated cHL patient sample. Sequencing was carried out using peripheral blood mononuclear cells (PBMCs). The receptors come from a human donor with classical Hodgkin lymphoma.

The chain employs TRBV9 and TRBJ2-6, with D uncertain. With 4 bases removed from V and 0 bases from J, the gap between germline ends came to 11 bases. The CDR3 contains 16 residues. Germline CDR1 and CDR2: SGDLS and YYNGEE. CDR3 sequence reads: CASSTPLGSGANVLTF. CDR3 nucleotide sequence: TGTGCCAGCAGCACCCCCCTGGGCTCTGGGGCCAACGTCCTGACTTTC.

The CDR3 DNA follows: TGTGCCAGCAGCTCAGGGGTAGTCAATCAGCCCCAGCATTTT. It yields the protein CASSSGVVNQPQHF. This chain links TRBV7-2 with TRBJ1-5; D may be TRBD1 (6 bases). Germline V CDR1 and CDR2: SGHTA, FQGNSA. Trimming took 4 bases from V and 3 from J, leaving 10 bases between them. CDR3 length: 14 amino acids.

This clone was recorded once. The chain uses TRBV13 and TRBJ2-1; D possibly matches TRBD1 or TRBD2 (5 bases each). The ends were cut back, 9 bases at V and 8 bases at J, with 17 bases in the middle. The CDR3 totals 13 residues. Germline values: CDR1 PRHDT, CDR2 FYEKMQ (reference sequence). Written as DNA, the CDR3 is TGTGCCAGTGCTCCGGGACCCTCGGATGAGCAGTTCTTC. Translation gives CASAPGPSDEQFF.

The chain uses TRBV4-3 and TRBJ2-3; D gene ambiguous. CDR3 length: 13 amino acids. Germline V gives CDR1 LGHNA, CDR2 YSLEER. V was clipped by 0 bases and J by 9 bases, with 10 bases between them. The CDR3 nucleotides are TGCGCCAGCAGCCAAGATGGAGCAAGCACGCAGTATTTT. As protein: CASSQDGASTQYF.

This chain uses TRBV27 with TRBJ1-6; the D is unclear. CDR3 length equals 14 residues. The germline V and J ends were trimmed by 3 bases and 9 bases, with 12 bases remaining between them. CDR1 and CDR2 from the germline V gene are MNHEY and SMNVEV (reference sequence). The CDR3 DNA sequence: TGTGCCAGCAGTTTTAGGCAGGTCGGTTCACCCCTCCACTTT. As protein: CASSFRQVGSPLHF.

The chain has TRBV5-1 and TRBJ2-1; 13 bases map to TRBD2. Germline V gene data show CDR1 as SGHRS and CDR2 as YFSETQ. This CDR3 region has 17 residues. V was clipped by 4 bases and J by 7 bases; unmatched bases: 11. The CDR3 nucleotides are TGCGCCAGCAGCCCTACCCCACTAGCGGGGGGGCCTAATGAGCAGTTCTTC. Translating it yields CASSPTPLAGGPNEQFF.

Comment on this clone: A read error may produce the germline difference seen at one junction end. V usage is TRBV2 and J usage is TRBJ2-7; D is undetermined. This CDR3 has 11 amino acids. CDR1 and CDR2 from the germline V gene are SNHLY and FYNNEI. For the CDR3, the DNA is TGTGCCAGCAGTGCTACTTACGCGCAGTACTTC. Its translation: CASSATYAQYF.

A single count supports this clone. V is TRBV4-1 and J is TRBJ2-7; 7 bases are shared with TRBD1. V gave up 2 bases and J gave up 12 bases; unmatched junction bases: 4. Germline values: CDR1 MGHRA, CDR2 YSYEKL. The CDR3 has 11 residues. This chain's CDR3 is CASSQNRDRYF. In DNA, the CDR3 is TGCGCCAGCAGCCAAAACCGGGACAGGTACTTC.

This rearrangement joins TRBV28 to TRBJ1-2; D might be TRBD1 (6 bases). From germline, CDR1 is MDHEN and CDR2 SYDVKM. Trimming stripped 4 bases from V and 4 bases from J, with 16 bases between. The length of the CDR3 is 15 residues. The CDR3 region has the DNA TGTGCCAGCAGTTCCCTCGGATCGGGGGCCTATGGCTACACCTTC. Protein product: CASSSLGSGAYGYTF.

The rearrangement links TRBV9 to TRBJ2-1, with D uncertain. Per the germline V gene, CDR1 is SGDLS and CDR2 is YYNGEE. This CDR3 has 13 residues. V was clipped by 2 bases and J by 7 bases, with 10 bases between them. The CDR3 loop is CASSVPPSNEQFF. CDR3 nucleotides: TGTGCCAGCAGCGTTCCCCCTAGTAATGAGCAGTTCTTC.

The chain joins TRBV4-1 to TRBJ2-7; D is perhaps TRBD1 (5 bases). Germline V gene sequence: CDR1 MGHRA, CDR2 YSYEKL. V was trimmed by 0 bases and J by 0 bases, leaving 12 bases between them. The length of the CDR3 is 16 residues. The CDR3 protein is CASSQDPAGLSYEQYF. The CDR3 bases are TGCGCCAGCAGCCAAGATCCGGCAGGGCTCTCCTACGAGCAGTACTTC.

The J gene is TRBJ1-5, the V gene TRBV28; 7 bases are a match to TRBD1. V gave up 7 bases and J gave up 3 bases; unmatched junction bases: 9. Looked up from germline, CDR1 is MDHEN and CDR2 is SYDVKM. This CDR3 region has 15 residues. This CDR3 is CASTIGTENNQPQHF. The DNA of the CDR3 is TGTGCCAGCACCATTGGGACAGAAAACAATCAGCCCCAGCATTTT.

The rearrangement links TRBV11-3 to TRBJ2-1, with 9 nucleotides matching TRBD1. J lost 4 bases, V lost 2 bases, and 6 bases had no gene match. The CDR3 loop spans 16 amino acids. CDR1 is SGHNT, CDR2 YENEEA, per germline. The CDR3 spells CASSLLAGTGYNEQFF. CDR3 in DNA: TGTGCCAGCAGCTTACTAGCTGGGACAGGGTACAATGAGCAGTTCTTC.

The genes are TRBV7-9 and TRBJ2-3, with D maybe TRBD2 (6 bases). CDR1 is SEHNR, CDR2 FQNEAQ, per germline (reference sequence). This CDR3 contains 13 residues. Trimming removed 5 bases from V and 0 bases from J, with 6 bases in between. In nucleotides, the CDR3 is TGTGCCAGCAGCGCGGGGAGCACAGATACGCAGTATTTT. Residues: CASSAGSTDTQYF. Together with reference TRBV7-9 and TRBJ2-3, the CDR3 gives the full variable domain: DTGVSQNPRHKITKRGQNVTFRCDPISEHNRLYWYRQTLGQGPEFLTYFQNEAQLEKSRLLSDRFSAERPKGSFSTLEIQRTEQGDSAMYLCASSAGSTDTQYFGPGTRLTVL.

The genes are TRBV2 and TRBJ2-7; D might be TRBD1 or TRBD2, each matching 5 bases. Trimming removed 5 bases at V and 7 bases at J, with 12 bases between. Germline assignment: CDR1 SNHLY and CDR2 FYNNEI. The CDR3 length is 12 residues. As DNA, the CDR3 is TGTGCCAGCAGTCCACCGAGGGGAGAGCAGTACTTC. Translating it yields CASSPPRGEQYF.

The chain carries TRBV6-5 and TRBJ2-2, with a possible D match to TRBD2 (6 bases). This CDR3 has 15 residues. CDR1 and CDR2 (germline): MNHEY, SVGAGI. V gave up 6 bases and J gave up 5 bases, with 16 bases separating them. CDR3 in amino acids: CASRLRDSHTGELFF. The CDR3 DNA is TGTGCCAGCAGACTAAGGGACTCCCATACCGGGGAGCTGTTTTTT.

The chain links TRBV6-6 to TRBJ1-4; no clear D. Trimming pared 2 bases from V and 7 bases from J, leaving 2 bases between. The CDR3 contains 11 residues. The germline gives CDR1 MNHNY, CDR2 SVGAGI (reference sequence). CDR3 sequence (DNA): TGTGCCAGCAGTTACGGTGAAAAACTGTTTTTT. This sequence encodes CASSYGEKLFF.

This chain links TRBV7-8 with TRBJ2-6; D unclear. CDR1 and CDR2 from the germline V gene are SGHVS and FQNEAQ. With 0 bases removed from V and 4 bases from J, the gap between germline ends came to 1 base. The length of the CDR3 is 13 residues. The CDR3 DNA reads TGTGCCAGCAGCTTAGCCGGGGCCAACGTCCTGACTTTC. Protein product: CASSLAGANVLTF.

The V gene is TRBV29-1, the J gene TRBJ2-1, with TRBD2 identical over 7 bases. The CDR3 has 14 residues. Per the germline V gene, CDR1 is SQVTM and CDR2 is ANQGSEA. The J segment lost 0 bases and the V segment lost 5 bases, leaving 4 bases of the junction unmatched. The CDR3 here is CSVQRGSSYNEQFF. Written as DNA, the CDR3 is TGCAGCGTTCAGCGGGGCAGCTCCTACAATGAGCAGTTCTTC.

In this sample, this clone turned up once. The chain combines TRBV10-3 with TRBJ2-7; no reliable D call. The CDR3 runs to 11 residues. Germline CDR1 is ENHRY and CDR2 is SYGVKD. V was trimmed by 3 bases and J by 3 bases, leaving 3 bases between them. CDR3 loop: CAISENYEQYF. DNA of the CDR3: TGTGCCATCAGTGAAAACTACGAGCAGTACTTC.